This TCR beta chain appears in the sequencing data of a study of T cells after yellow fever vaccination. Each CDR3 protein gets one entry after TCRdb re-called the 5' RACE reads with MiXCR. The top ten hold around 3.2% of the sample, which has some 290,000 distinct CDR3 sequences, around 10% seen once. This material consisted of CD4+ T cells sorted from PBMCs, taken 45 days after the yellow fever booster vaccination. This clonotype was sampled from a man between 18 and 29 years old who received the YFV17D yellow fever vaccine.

The CDR3 DNA reads as TGTGCCAGCAGGGATGGGCTAGCGTACAATGAGCAGTTCTTC. This encodes CASRDGLAYNEQFF. The chain carries TRBV6-6 and TRBJ2-1; D is perhaps TRBD2 (6 bases). CDR3 size: 14 residues. The V gene lost 6 bases and the J gene lost 4 bases, with 13 bases spanning the gap. The germline V gene encodes CDR1 MNHNY and CDR2 SVGAGI (reference sequence).